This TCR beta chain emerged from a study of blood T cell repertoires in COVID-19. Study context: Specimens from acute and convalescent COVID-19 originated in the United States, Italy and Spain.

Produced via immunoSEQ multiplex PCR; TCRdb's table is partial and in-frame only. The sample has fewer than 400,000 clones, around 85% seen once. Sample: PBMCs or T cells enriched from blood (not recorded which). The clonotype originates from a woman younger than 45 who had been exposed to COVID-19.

The CDR3 sequence: CASSATSGDNEQFF. The DNA of the CDR3 is TGTGCCAGCTCAGCGACTAGCGGAGACAATGAGCAGTTCTTC. The V call is TRBV18, the J call TRBJ2-1, with 9 bases aligning to TRBD2. The CDR3 contains 14 residues. Unmatched junction bases numbered 4, after V lost 5 bases and J lost 5 bases. Per the germline V gene, CDR1 is KGHSH and CDR2 is LQKENI.